This T cell receptor beta chain was found in a study of cytomegalovirus exposure and HLA in healthy donors. Overall study: Within the Caucasian-associated ancestry cluster were roughly 81% of the approximately 400 genotyped donors. Study-wide results and caveats: A later analysis revealed that TCR association rates differed between HLA loci, peaking at DRB1 and bottoming out at HLA-C.

Trimming left V 5 bases short and J 7 bases short, with 12 bases between. This CDR3 region has 13 residues. Germline CDR1 reads MNHEY; CDR2 reads SVGAGI. This clone was picked up a small number of times. As yet, its antigen is unknown. Vbeta (60) and Jbeta (13) primers were used in the PCR. Assay: immunoSEQ multiplex PCR; the TCRdb copy retains only in-frame clones and omits some. Found here are 150,000 to 180,000 clones, 80% of them singletons; the top ten hold 5.6%. The V gene is TRBV6-5, the J gene TRBJ2-1; possibly TRBD1 for D (5 bases). The specimen was PBMCs. The clonotype comes from a woman between 40 and 50 years old in good health and CMV-seropositive. CDR3 region: CASSERGWNEQFF. The CDR3 nucleotides are TGTGCCAGCAGTGAAAGGGGATGGAATGAGCAGTTCTTC.